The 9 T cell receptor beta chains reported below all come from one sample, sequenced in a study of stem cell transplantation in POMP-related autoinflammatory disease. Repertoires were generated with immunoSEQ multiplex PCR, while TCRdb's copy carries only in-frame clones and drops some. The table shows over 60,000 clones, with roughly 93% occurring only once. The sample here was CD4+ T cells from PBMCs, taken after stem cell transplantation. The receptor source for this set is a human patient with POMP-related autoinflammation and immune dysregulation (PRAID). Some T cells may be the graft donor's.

The CDR3 is CASSVGQGFEAFF. CDR3 in DNA: TGTGCCAGCAGCGTGGGACAGGGTTTCGAAGCTTTCTTT. The chain is built from TRBV7-3 and TRBJ1-1, with TRBD1 matching over 9 bases. The ends lost 5 bases at V and 8 bases at J; junction bases unmatched: 6. This CDR3 comprises 13 residues. CDR1 is SGHTA and CDR2 is FQGTGA in the germline V gene.

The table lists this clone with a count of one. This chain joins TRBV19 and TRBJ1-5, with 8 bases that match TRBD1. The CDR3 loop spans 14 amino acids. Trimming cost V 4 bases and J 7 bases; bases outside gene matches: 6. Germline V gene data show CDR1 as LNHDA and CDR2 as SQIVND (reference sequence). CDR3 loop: CASSTSGGRQPQHF. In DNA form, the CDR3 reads TGTGCCAGTAGTACCTCAGGGGGCCGACAGCCCCAGCATTTT.

CDR3 in amino acids: CASSLGGMLGTNTEAFF. CDR3 nucleotide sequence: TGTGCCAGCAGCTTAGGTGGTATGCTGGGAACGAACACTGAAGCTTTCTTT. This chain connects TRBV11-2 to TRBJ1-1, with D unclear. Germline assignment: CDR1 SGHAT and CDR2 FQNNGV. This CDR3 contains 17 residues. The V gene lost 1 base and the J gene lost 1 base, with 16 bases spanning the gap.

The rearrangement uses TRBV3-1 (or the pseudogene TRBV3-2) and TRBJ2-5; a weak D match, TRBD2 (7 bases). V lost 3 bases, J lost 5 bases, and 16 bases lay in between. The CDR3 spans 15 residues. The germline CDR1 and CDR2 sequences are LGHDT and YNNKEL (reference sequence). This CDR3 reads CASSQASGGGETQYF. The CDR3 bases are TGTGCCAGCAGCCAGGCTAGCGGAGGGGGGGAGACCCAGTACTTC.

Here the CDR3 reads CATSDFEETGEYEQYV. CDR3 DNA: TGTGCCACCAGTGATTTCGAGGAGACAGGGGAATACGAGCAGTACGTC. The V gene is TRBV24-1, the J gene TRBJ2-7; TRBD1 aligns across 8 bases. CDR1 KGHDR and CDR2 SFDVKD come from the germline V gene. The CDR3 is made up of 16 amino acids. The trim removed 1 base at V and 4 bases at J, leaving 8 bases unmatched.

CDR3 sequence reads: CASTQGLLGEQYF. In DNA, the CDR3 is TGTGCCAGCACACAGGGGCTTCTGGGCGAGCAGTACTTC. This rearrangement joins TRBV25-1 to TRBJ2-7; 7 bases align to TRBD1. From germline, CDR1 is MGHDK and CDR2 SYGVNS. The CDR3 runs to 13 residues. V lost 7 bases to trimming and J lost 6 bases; unmatched junction nucleotides: 9.

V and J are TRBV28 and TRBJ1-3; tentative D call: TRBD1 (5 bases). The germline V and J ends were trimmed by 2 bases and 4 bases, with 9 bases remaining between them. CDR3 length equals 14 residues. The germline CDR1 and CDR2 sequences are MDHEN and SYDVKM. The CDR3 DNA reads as TGTGCCAGCAGTTTAGGGGGTGCAGGAAACACCATATATTTT. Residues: CASSLGGAGNTIYF.

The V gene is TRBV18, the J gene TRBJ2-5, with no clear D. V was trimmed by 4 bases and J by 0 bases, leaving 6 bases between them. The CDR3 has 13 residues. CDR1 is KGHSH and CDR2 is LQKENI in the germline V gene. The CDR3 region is CASSLTYQETQYF. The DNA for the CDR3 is TGTGCCAGCTCACTCACCTACCAAGAGACCCAGTACTTC. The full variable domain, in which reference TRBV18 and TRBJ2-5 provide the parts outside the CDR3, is NAGVMQNPRHLVRRRGQEARLRCSPMKGHSHVYWYRQLPEEGLKFMVYLQKENIIDESGMPKERFSAEFPKEGPSILRIQQVVRGDSAAYFCASSLTYQETQYFGPGTRLLVL.

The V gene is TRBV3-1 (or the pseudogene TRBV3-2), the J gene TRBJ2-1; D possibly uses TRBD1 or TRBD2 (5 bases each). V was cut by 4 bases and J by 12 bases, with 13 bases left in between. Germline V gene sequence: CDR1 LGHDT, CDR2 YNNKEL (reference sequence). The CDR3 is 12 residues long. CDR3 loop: CASSRGTARQFF. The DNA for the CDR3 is TGTGCCAGCAGCCGGGGGACGGCGAGGCAGTTCTTC.